This TCR beta chain was captured by sequencing in a study of blood T cell repertoires in COVID-19. Study as a whole: T cells, B-cell-depleted T cells, or PBMCs provided the cDNA or gDNA that served as material.

The V gene's germline CDR1 is SNHLY and CDR2 FYNNEI. The length of the CDR3 is 13 residues. The V and J ends lost 2 bases and 8 bases respectively, with 10 bases between them. The Seattle patients, enrolled during active infection, were followed longitudinally. The method was immunoSEQ multiplex PCR; TCRdb's version includes in-frame clones alone and lacks a portion of them. The sample lists hundreds of thousands of clones, around 90% occurring once. This sequence was found in a woman aged 50 to 60 with COVID-19, enrolled during active disease. Sequencing used peripheral blood. V and J are TRBV2 and TRBJ1-5, with D perhaps TRBD1 (5 bases). The CDR3 region has the DNA TGTGCCAGCAGTGAATACGGAGGGGAGCCCCAGCATTTT. This gives the protein CASSEYGGEPQHF.